Listed below are T cell receptor beta chains from one sample, sequenced in a study of cytomegalovirus exposure and HLA in healthy donors. The repertoire was sequenced with immunoSEQ multiplex PCR; TCRdb's copy has only in-frame clones and lacks some. The sample gives about 72,000 clones, roughly 86% of which show up once; about 2% is in the top ten. Sequencing used PBMCs. These receptors originate from a man aged 18 to 29 in good health and CMV-seronegative. Both conserved end residues are part of each CDR3. The D gene is left open where the match is weak. Part of the rows lack a size; the others show once, few, many or a class for expanded clones.

TRBJ2-1	TRBV5-6	-	-	CASSWRQELVGRLEQFF	TGTGCCAGCAGCTGGCGACAGGAGCTAGTCGGGAGGCTTGAGCAGTTCTTC
TRBJ2-2	TRBV18	-	-	CASSGGQFANTGELFF	TGTGCCAGCTCAGGCGGACAGTTCGCGAACACCGGGGAGCTGTTTTTT
TRBJ1-6	TRBV4-3	few	-	CASSQAVSGSPLHF	TGCGCCAGCAGCCAAGCTGTGAGCGGCTCACCCCTCCACTTT
TRBJ2-7	TRBV11-2	-	TRBD1	CASSPGTGGFEQYF	TGTGCCAGCAGCCCAGGGACAGGGGGCTTCGAGCAGTACTTC
TRBJ1-2	TRBV5-4	-	-	CASSWVGRQLKYGYTF	TGTGCCAGCAGCTGGGTGGGGCGGCAGTTAAAATATGGCTACACCTTC
TRBJ2-1	TRBV7-2	once	-	CASSLDLGSDEQFF	TGTGCCAGCAGCTTAGATCTCGGGAGTGATGAGCAGTTCTTC
TRBJ2-1	TRBV7-8	-	TRBD2	CASSLRGGLASFSSYNEQFF	TGTGCCAGCAGCTTAAGGGGGGGACTAGCGAGTTTTAGCTCCTACAATGAGCAGTTCTTC
TRBJ2-1	TRBV19	-	TRBD1	CASSIWGTDLTYNEQFF	TGTGCCAGTAGTATTTGGGGGACAGACCTTACCTACAATGAGCAGTTCTTC
TRBJ1-2	TRBV30	-	TRBD1	CAWSVLRGTYGYTF	TGTGCCTGGAGTGTCCTCAGGGGGACCTATGGCTACACCTTC
TRBJ2-5	TRBV18	-	-	CASSPSGGEETQYF	TGTGCCAGCTCACCTTCCGGGGGAGAAGAGACCCAGTACTTC
TRBJ1-6	TRBV4-1	few	-	CASRLNNSPLHF	TGCGCCAGCAGACTAAATAATTCACCCCTCCACTTT
TRBJ2-3	TRBV7-3	-	TRBD2	CASSSLAGSTDTQYF	TGTGCCAGCAGCTCACTAGCGGGAAGCACAGATACGCAGTATTTT
TRBJ1-5	TRBV5-6	-	TRBD1	CASSLGPGGFSNQPQHF	TGTGCCAGCAGCTTGGGGCCAGGGGGTTTTAGCAACCAGCCCCAGCATTTT
TRBJ2-7	TRBV27	-	TRBD1	CASSWTGGGYEQYF	TGTGCCAGCAGTTGGACAGGGGGAGGATACGAGCAGTACTTC
TRBJ1-1	TRBV18	-	TRBD1	CASSPTDRGVEAFF	TGTGCCAGCTCACCAACCGACAGGGGCGTCGAAGCTTTCTTT
TRBJ2-7	TRBV28	-	-	CASSFGRTYEQYF	TGTGCCAGCAGTTTCGGGAGAACTTACGAGCAGTACTTC
TRBJ1-5	TRBV7-9	-	TRBD1	CASSNGQGNQPQHF	TGTGCCAGCAGCAACGGACAGGGAAATCAGCCCCAGCATTTT
TRBJ2-5	TRBV29-1	-	-	CSVEVARRGETQYF	TGCAGCGTTGAAGTGGCCAGGAGAGGGGAGACCCAGTACTTC
TRBJ2-1	TRBV4-3	-	TRBD2	CASSHGTSGYNEQFF	TGCGCCAGCAGCCACGGGACTAGCGGGTACAATGAGCAGTTCTTC
TRBJ2-7	TRBV10-3	-	-	CAISRGYEQYF	TGTGCCATCTCGCGGGGTTACGAGCAGTACTTC
TRBJ2-1	TRBV10-3	once	TRBD2	CAIRPGTSGGSSYNEQFF	TGTGCCATCAGGCCCGGGACTAGCGGGGGGAGCTCCTACAATGAGCAGTTCTTC
TRBJ1-1	TRBV19	few	TRBD1	CASSTGPGTGRYKNLDTEAFF	TGTGCCAGTAGTACGGGGCCCGGGACAGGGAGATACAAGAACCTGGACACTGAAGCTTTCTTT
TRBJ1-1	TRBV2	-	TRBD1	CASRDTGGQAFF	TGTGCCAGCAGGGACACAGGGGGCCAAGCTTTCTTT
TRBJ2-1	TRBV11-2	-	-	CASSLAGANSDEQFF	TGTGCCAGCAGCTTAGCAGGGGCTAATAGTGATGAGCAGTTCTTC
TRBJ2-6	TRBV7-9	-	TRBD1	CASSDRGHSGANVLTF	TGTGCCAGCAGCGACAGGGGGCACTCTGGGGCCAACGTCCTGACTTTC
TRBJ1-5	TRBV6-5	-	TRBD1	CASSYDRAQPQHF	TGTGCCAGCAGTTACGACAGGGCGCAGCCCCAGCATTTT
TRBJ2-5	TRBV7-2	-	TRBD2	CASSVGLAGSWGQETQYF	TGTGCCAGCAGCGTAGGACTAGCGGGGTCATGGGGGCAAGAGACCCAGTACTTC
TRBJ2-7	TRBV27	-	-	CASSLSRGPYEQYF	TGTGCCAGCAGTTTATCCAGGGGTCCCTACGAGCAGTACTTC
TRBJ2-4	TRBV6-5	-	TRBD1	CASSYGQGAAKNIQYF	TGTGCCAGCAGTTACGGACAGGGGGCAGCCAAAAACATTCAGTACTTC
TRBJ2-7	TRBV7-2	-	TRBD2	CASSLMSLAGHYEQYF	TGTGCCAGCAGCTTGATGTCACTAGCGGGACACTACGAGCAGTACTTC
TRBJ2-1	TRBV7-2	-	TRBD2	CASSRGLAGYNEQFF	TGTGCCAGCAGTCGTGGACTAGCGGGGTACAATGAGCAGTTCTTC
TRBJ2-5	TRBV10-3	-	TRBD2	CAINSGRGQETQYF	TGTGCCATTAATAGCGGGAGGGGGCAAGAGACCCAGTACTTC
TRBJ2-6	TRBV5-1	once	-	CASSLDPGGANVLTF	TGCGCCAGCAGCTTGGATCCGGGGGGGGCCAACGTCCTGACTTTC
TRBJ2-1	TRBV5-1	once	TRBD2	CASTPWAGGHNEQFF	TGCGCCAGCACCCCTTGGGCGGGGGGGCACAATGAGCAGTTCTTC
TRBJ1-5	TRBV29-1	-	-	CSVGGQNQPQHF	TGCAGCGTCGGAGGGCAGAATCAGCCCCAGCATTTT
TRBJ1-1	TRBV5-6	few	-	CASSRFWADTEAFF	TGTGCCAGCAGCCGGTTCTGGGCAGACACTGAAGCTTTCTTT
TRBJ2-7	TRBV30	few	-	CAWSDRTGEQYF	TGTGCCTGGAGCGACAGGACCGGCGAGCAGTACTTC
TRBJ2-3	TRBV5-1	-	TRBD2	CASSPGLAGGDTQYF	TGCGCCAGCAGCCCCGGACTAGCGGGAGGAGATACGCAGTATTTT
TRBJ1-1	TRBV7-9	-	-	CASSLPILQGLNTEAFF	TGTGCCAGCAGCCTCCCAATCTTACAGGGACTGAACACTGAAGCTTTCTTT
TRBJ1-1	TRBV5-5	-	TRBD1	CASIQYLTRTGRVNTEAFF	TGTGCCAGCATCCAATACCTCACCCGGACAGGGAGAGTGAACACTGAAGCTTTCTTT
TRBJ1-2	TRBV5-1	-	-	CASSSSGGVGGYTF	TGCGCCAGCAGCTCAAGTGGGGGGGTAGGTGGCTACACCTTC
TRBJ2-5	TRBV27	-	TRBD2	CASSPRTRGQETQYF	TGTGCCAGCAGCCCGAGGACTAGGGGACAAGAGACCCAGTACTTC
TRBJ2-7	TRBV9	-	TRBD2	CASSGGGGTTYEQYF	TGTGCCAGCAGCGGAGGCGGGGGGACTACCTACGAGCAGTACTTC
TRBJ2-2	TRBV2	-	TRBD1	CAIVTGVTGELFF	TGTGCCATAGTGACAGGGGTGACCGGGGAGCTGTTTTTT
TRBJ2-3	TRBV6-1	-	TRBD2	CASSQAGAVGDTQYF	TGTGCCAGCAGTCAAGCGGGGGCGGTTGGGGATACGCAGTATTTT
TRBJ2-3	TRBV27	-	TRBD1	CASRTGGKDTQYF	TGTGCCAGCAGGACAGGGGGCAAAGATACGCAGTATTTT
TRBJ1-2	TRBV29-1	-	TRBD1	CSVGTGGSEGYTF	TGCAGCGTGGGGACAGGGGGCTCGGAGGGCTACACCTTC
TRBJ2-3	TRBV27	-	TRBD1	CASTDRGSTDTQYF	TGTGCCAGCACAGACAGGGGGAGCACAGATACGCAGTATTTT
TRBJ2-2	TRBV29-1	-	-	CSVRHPNTGELFF	TGCAGCGTTCGACACCCGAACACCGGGGAGCTGTTTTTT
TRBJ1-5	TRBV6-5	-	-	CASSYRGNQPQHF	TGTGCCAGCAGTTACCGGGGCAATCAGCCCCAGCATTTT
TRBJ1-2	TRBV12-2	-	-	CASRNDRRTVYGYTF	TGTGCAAGTCGCAACGATCGAAGGACTGTTTATGGCTACACCTTC